This T cell receptor (beta chain) was sequenced in a study of blood T cell repertoires in COVID-19 (dated by TCRdb to between 2020 and 2021). Some background on the complete study: Collaborator samples came from the United States, Italy and Spain and covered acute and convalescent phases of COVID-19. The dataset comprised deeply sampled blood TCRbeta repertoires from subjects exposed to, actively infected with, or recovered from COVID-19. Sample metadata almost always included a de-identified subject ID, COVID-19 status, age in years and sex. Where HLA class I and class II types were available, the types were taken from metadata supplied by the sample provider, not from assay-based typing. The repertoires were released in a freely available public database meant as a resource for research on the immune response to SARS-CoV-2. The prospective study material was composed of cDNA or gDNA derived from T cells, B-cell-depleted T cells, or PBMCs. The samples were drawn from the first 160 participants of the ongoing ImmuneRACE study and from under 1,500 subjects provided by 6 global collaborators. General findings and caveats noted by the study authors: The quantity of clinical and demographic metadata differed by source and by participant and was supplied without curation.

The germline V gene sets CDR1 to SGHVS and CDR2 to FNYEAQ. Germline trimming: 3 bases from V, 0 bases from J; junction bases outside gene matches: 11. The CDR3 spans 19 residues, from the cysteine through the phenylalanine. Only the CDR3 DNA is retained, 57 bases long and in frame from the first base. The immunoSEQ Assay, a bias-controlled multiplex PCR, was used to amplify TCRbeta CDR3 regions from genomic DNA. The original pipeline was this. Within the assay, amplification of reference gene primers was used to estimate how many nucleated cells each sample contained. To quantify the absolute abundance of each unique TCRbeta CDR3 rearrangement, sequence reads were collapsed and filtered. For each sample, productive Simpson clonality was calculated as the square root of Simpson's diversity index over productive rearrangements. The table was pulled from immuneACCESS by TCRdb, which kept in-frame rearrangements only. Such tables lose some clones; where checked, under half of the loss comes from unresolved V genes, and the rest has no known cause. From that table come the V and J calls and clone size; the DNA was used to work out D and trimming. In this sample the table shows a few hundred thousand clones, nearly 90% of which occur a single time. The top ten constitute about 4.5% of the sample.

Note on this clone: Its binding antigen is unknown. Per-nucleotide qualities are absent, and no much larger clonotype sits a single base away.

Participants in the prospective study were aged roughly 18 to 100 years, lived in some 24 United States geographic areas, and enrolled through a virtual design. Cohort assignment in the prospective study relied on participant-reported clinical history from a screening survey and a study questionnaire. Mobile phlebotomists in the prospective study collected whole blood, serum and a nasopharyngeal or oropharyngeal swab from every participant. Participants in the prospective study had the option to provide additional blood draws and questionnaires over a 2-month period. Before DNA extraction, prospective study blood samples were shipped either frozen or at room temperature.

Recombination linked TRBV7-6 to TRBJ2-5, with 12 junctional bases fitting TRBD2. The receptor was derived from a woman aged 18 to 35 with acute COVID-19. Sequences were obtained from PBMCs or T cells enriched from blood (not recorded which). The CDR3: CASSFPSLGLAGNQETQYF. Here is the DNA: TGTGCCAGCAGCTTCCCCTCACTAGGACTAGCGGGAAACCAAGAGACCCAGTACTTC.